This TCR beta chain is drawn from a study of T cell changes during pregnancy in multiple sclerosis (dated by TCRdb to between 2017 and 2020). Study-level background: The study examined how the T cell repertoire changed over the course of pregnancy in women with multiple sclerosis.

Library preparation employed the immunoSEQ multiplex PCR assay. This is the immuneACCESS table as TCRdb keeps it, with only in-frame sequences that have V and J called. A part of the clones is gone; compared with another copy, unresolved V genes explain less than half, and the rest is unexplained. In this sample the table shows 55,000 to 85,000 clones, 92% of which occur a single time. The leading ten clones occupy around 2% of the sample. After removal of 4 bases from V and 2 bases from J, the junction retains 3 bases not matched to a gene. Taken from the germline V gene, the CDR1 and CDR2 loops are SGHRS and YFSETQ. CDR3 length: 14 amino acids, cysteine to phenylalanine. The retained sequence is limited to the CDR3, 42 bases, with the frame set at the first base. This clone was recorded a few times. There is no known antigen for this receptor. Qualities for individual bases were not recorded, and no much larger clone is one base off.

Rearrangement joined TRBV5-1 to TRBJ1-2; 9 middle bases align to TRBD1. Specimen: peripheral blood, collected in the second trimester of pregnancy. The source is a female donor with multiple sclerosis, enrolled in a pregnancy study. DNA sequence: TGCGCCAGCAGCCCTGGACAGGGGAACTATGGCTACACCTTC. Its protein is CASSPGQGNYGYTF. Joined to the reference TRBV5-1 and TRBJ1-2 proteins, this CDR3 gives the full variable domain: KAGVTQTPRYLIKTRGQQVTLSCSPISGHRSVSWYQQTPGQGLQFLFEYFSETQRNKGNFPGRFSGRQFSNSRSEMNVSTLELGDSALYLCASSPGQGNYGYTFGSGTRLTVV.